This is a list of T cell receptor beta chains from one sample in a study of T cell responses to AZD1222 COVID-19 vaccine. Here immunoSEQ multiplex PCR was the method, and the copy in TCRdb shows in-frame clones only, minus some. The sample includes around 78,000 clones, over 75% of them seen just once. The sequencing used peripheral blood, collected 28 days after the second AZD1222 dose. The receptors derive from an adult who received the AZD1222 COVID-19 vaccine. Both conserved end residues are part of each CDR3. The D gene is left open where the match is weak. Clone size is shown for a subset of rows, as once, few, many or a class of expanded clone.

-,TRBJ1-1,TRBV2,14,once,TGTGCCAGCGGGGCGACTGGGGCCCGCACTGAAGCTTTCTTT,CASGATGARTEAFF
TRBD2,TRBJ2-2,TRBV5-1,15,few,TGCGCCAGCAGCCTCCTCACTAGCGCTACCGGGGAGCTGTTTTTT,CASSLLTSATGELFF
-,TRBJ2-3,TRBV6-2/TRBV6-3,16,-,TGTGCCAGCAGTTCCCCTTCTAGTAGAGTCCCAGATACGCAGTATTTT,CASSSPSSRVPDTQYF
-,TRBJ2-1,TRBV5-1,15,-,TGCGCCAGCAGCTTGACGGGACTCCCGTACAATGAGCAGTTCTTC,CASSLTGLPYNEQFF
TRBD2,TRBJ2-5,TRBV6-2/TRBV6-3,16,-,TGTGCCAGCAGTTACCAGCGGGAGGGGATTCAAGAGACCCAGTACTTC,CASSYQREGIQETQYF
-,TRBJ2-7,TRBV3-1/TRBV3-2,14,once,TGTGCCAGCAGCCAAGTTCTGGGGCGCGACGAGCAGTACTTC,CASSQVLGRDEQYF
-,TRBJ1-1,TRBV7-9,15,-,TGTGCCAGCAGCTTAAGCGGGGGATTCCACACTGAAGCTTTCTTT,CASSLSGGFHTEAFF
-,TRBJ2-1,TRBV6-1,17,-,TGTGCCAGCAGTGCAAACACCAGGGGGGCCCCCTACAATGAGCAGTTCTTC,CASSANTRGAPYNEQFF
-,TRBJ2-7,TRBV11-1,12,-,TGTGCCAGCAGCCTAGACAGTACCCAACAGTACTTC,CASSLDSTQQYF
-,TRBJ1-4,TRBV20-1,11,-,TGCAGTGCTAGGGGGGTCGAAAAACTGTTTTTT,CSARGVEKLFF
-,TRBJ1-4,TRBV30,14,-,TGTGCCTGGGGGTATGGGGGTAAAAATGAAAAACTGTTTTTT,CAWGYGGKNEKLFF